The 20 T cell receptor beta chains presented below share a single source sample, sequenced in a study of blood T cell repertoires in COVID-19. Produced via immunoSEQ multiplex PCR; TCRdb's table is partial and in-frame only. The sample has some 130,000 clones; 75% to 90% are singletons. Sequencing was performed on PBMCs or T cells enriched from blood (not recorded which). Receptor source: a man between 25 and 39 years old who had recovered from COVID-19.

The chain is built from TRBV9 and TRBJ1-1; weak D call: TRBD1 (5 bases). The germline gives CDR1 SGDLS, CDR2 YYNGEE. V was clipped by 3 bases and J by 0 bases, with 15 bases between them. This CDR3 comprises 16 residues. CDR3 in amino acids: CASSAGLPGMNTEAFF. In DNA form, the CDR3 reads TGTGCCAGCAGCGCCGGTTTGCCAGGGATGAACACTGAAGCTTTCTTT.

This chain uses TRBV18 with TRBJ1-1; 8 nucleotides agree with TRBD1. CDR1 is KGHSH and CDR2 is LQKENI in the germline V gene. The V gene end was trimmed by 3 bases and the J gene end by 3 bases; junction bases not matched to a gene: 6. CDR3 size: 15 residues. The CDR3 protein is CASSPAGGADTEAFF. CDR3 in DNA: TGTGCCAGCTCACCGGCAGGGGGCGCGGACACTGAAGCTTTCTTT.

V gene TRBV7-9 combines with J gene TRBJ1-2, with 7 bases fitting TRBD1. V shed 5 bases and J 1 base; nucleotides not matched to a gene: 1. From germline, CDR1 is SEHNR and CDR2 FQNEAQ (reference sequence). The CDR3 has 13 amino acids. DNA of the CDR3: TGTGCCAGCAGCGGGGACAGTAACTATGGCTACACCTTC. It codes for CASSGDSNYGYTF.

The gene calls are TRBV27 and TRBJ2-7; 10 bases map to TRBD1. Trimming cost V 7 bases and J 5 bases; bases outside gene matches: 8. Per the germline V gene, CDR1 is MNHEY and CDR2 is SMNVEV (reference sequence). The CDR3 is made up of 14 amino acids. The CDR3 DNA is TGTGCCAGCACTGACAGGGGGCCATTCGACGAGCAGTACTTC. It codes for CASTDRGPFDEQYF.

The genes are TRBV5-1 and TRBJ2-7; 9 nucleotides line up with TRBD1. J lost 6 bases, V lost 4 bases, and 11 bases had no gene match. Germline CDR1 is SGHRS and CDR2 is YFSETQ. This CDR3 region has 15 residues. The CDR3 DNA sequence: TGCGCCAGCAGCGACCGGGACAGGGTCCAGATCGAGCAGTACTTC. Its protein is CASSDRDRVQIEQYF. The variable domain in full, completed from reference TRBV5-1 and TRBJ2-7, reads KAGVTQTPRYLIKTRGQQVTLSCSPISGHRSVSWYQQTPGQGLQFLFEYFSETQRNKGNFPGRFSGRQFSNSRSEMNVSTLELGDSALYLCASSDRDRVQIEQYFGPGTRLTVT.

The chain uses TRBV10-2 and TRBJ1-3; D call uncertain. Germline CDR1 WSHSY, CDR2 SAAADI. The CDR3 runs to 12 residues. V lost 10 bases and J lost 1, with 8 bases in between. CDR3 sequence: CATGVSGNTIYF. CDR3 nucleotides: TGCGCCACCGGGGTATCTGGAAACACCATATATTTT.

J is TRBJ2-5 and V is TRBV7-2; 7 bases map to TRBD1. With 5 bases clipped from V and 3 bases from J, the junction kept 6 bases outside the gene matches. The CDR3 runs to 14 residues. Per the germline V gene, CDR1 is SGHTA and CDR2 is FQGNSA. In nucleotides, the CDR3 is TGTGCCAGCAGCCAAGGGACAGCGGAAGAGACCCAGTACTTC. This sequence encodes CASSQGTAEETQYF.

The chain has TRBV24-1 and TRBJ1-2, with TRBD1 as a possible D gene (5 bases). This CDR3 contains 15 residues. V dropped 8 bases and J dropped 0 bases, with 15 bases sitting between them. Germline values: CDR1 KGHDR, CDR2 SFDVKD. DNA for the CDR3: TGTGCCACCAACTTCGGGGGTGCCCCTAACTATGGCTACACCTTC. Translating gives CATNFGGAPNYGYTF.

The chain combines TRBV12-5 with TRBJ2-3; 14 nucleotides line up with TRBD2. Per the germline V gene, CDR1 is LGHNT and CDR2 is FRNRAP. V lost 6 bases, J lost 2 bases, and 10 bases stayed unmatched. This CDR3 spans 18 amino acids. CDR3 region: CASGGTSGSSHDTDTQYF. DNA for the CDR3: TGTGCTAGTGGCGGGACTAGCGGGAGCTCCCACGACACAGATACGCAGTATTTT.

The chain couples TRBV25-1 to TRBJ2-5, with unresolved D. Germline lookup yields CDR1 MGHDK and CDR2 SYGVNS. Trimming stripped 5 bases from V and 5 bases from J, with 18 bases between. The CDR3 extends over 15 amino acids. In DNA form, the CDR3 reads TGTGCCAGCAGTCCCCACCAGTCACAAGTGGAGACCCAGTACTTC. Residues: CASSPHQSQVETQYF.

This chain connects TRBV21-1 to TRBJ2-7; the table's D call of TRBD1 was not tested on the DNA. TRBV21-1 is flagged as a pseudogene. This CDR3 is built from 15 residues. CDR3 sequence reads: CASKASGTPTYEQYF. CDR3 bases: TGTGCCAGCAAAGCGTCCGGGACACCCACCTACGAGCAGTACTTC.

This chain uses TRBV7-7 with TRBJ2-2, with TRBD2 matching 10 bases. This CDR3 has 17 residues. V was clipped by 5 bases and J by 1 base; unmatched bases: 7. Germline-derived CDR1 and CDR2 are SSHAT and FNYEAQ (reference sequence). Here the CDR3 reads CASSPLSGRVNTGELFF. The CDR3 DNA reads TGTGCCAGCAGCCCCCTAAGCGGGAGGGTGAACACCGGGGAGCTGTTTTTT.

This chain uses TRBV7-2 with TRBJ2-7, with TRBD2 matching over 15 bases. The V gene's germline CDR1 is SGHTA and CDR2 FQGNSA. The CDR3 totals 18 residues. The trim removed 4 bases at V and 0 bases at J, leaving 7 bases unmatched. The CDR3 DNA is TGTGCCAGCAGCTGGGGACTAGCGGGAGGACCCAGCTCCTACGAGCAGTACTTC. This encodes CASSWGLAGGPSSYEQYF.

The V gene is TRBV24-1, the J gene TRBJ1-2; a possible D gene is TRBD1 (5 bases). This CDR3 spans 13 amino acids. Deletions cut 5 bases from V and 4 bases from J, with 10 bases between. The germline gives CDR1 KGHDR, CDR2 SFDVKD. Here the CDR3 reads CATSVDSLYGYTF. CDR3 nucleotide sequence: TGTGCCACCAGTGTCGACAGTCTCTATGGCTACACCTTC.

The chain couples TRBV5-5 to TRBJ2-7, with 9 bases identical to TRBD1. Germline V gene lookup returns CDR1 SGHKS and CDR2 YYEKEE (reference sequence). The V and J ends lost 4 bases and 5 bases, in that order; junction bases with no gene match: 10. This CDR3 contains 15 residues. The CDR3 DNA reads TGTGCCAGCAGCAGCCGGGACAGGGACTTCCACGAGCAGTACTTC. As protein: CASSSRDRDFHEQYF.

The V and J genes are TRBV27 and TRBJ1-5; 10 bases map to TRBD1. This CDR3 comprises 19 residues. With 6 bases clipped from V and 3 bases from J, the junction kept 17 bases outside the gene matches. Germline assignment: CDR1 MNHEY and CDR2 SMNVEV (reference sequence). The CDR3 nucleotides read TGTGCCAGCAGCCCAAACCGGGGACAGGGGAAATCGGCCAATCAGCCCCAGCATTTT. It codes for CASSPNRGQGKSANQPQHF.

This clone was counted only a few times. The chain uses TRBV5-4 and TRBJ1-3; maybe TRBD1 (5 bases). The CDR3 totals 15 residues. V was clipped by 4 bases and J by 0 bases, with 11 bases between them. The germline CDR1 and CDR2 sequences are SGHNT and YYREEE (reference sequence). The CDR3 DNA follows: TGTGCCAGCAGCCCCCCGGGGGGCTCTGGAAACACCATATATTTT. Protein: CASSPPGGSGNTIYF.

Many counts were recorded for this clone. The V call is TRBV2, the J call TRBJ1-5; the D is unclear. The CDR3 spans 15 residues. Trimming took 1 base from V and 2 from J, leaving 9 bases between them. The germline gives CDR1 SNHLY, CDR2 FYNNEI. CDR3 sequence: CASSEGGGRNQPQHF. The DNA of the CDR3 is TGTGCCAGCAGTGAAGGAGGAGGTCGCAATCAGCCCCAGCATTTT.

The chain couples TRBV7-9 to TRBJ1-1; D remains unclear. The CDR3 contains 13 residues. V was clipped by 5 bases and J by 3 bases, with 10 bases between them. Germline V gives CDR1 SEHNR, CDR2 FQNEAQ (reference sequence). CDR3 loop: CASSLNTDTEAFF. The CDR3 nucleotides read TGTGCCAGCAGCCTCAACACAGACACTGAAGCTTTCTTT.

This chain connects TRBV5-1 to TRBJ2-1; 7 positions agree with TRBD2. V shed 0 bases and J 8 bases; nucleotides not matched to a gene: 11. The CDR3 extends over 16 amino acids. Germline loops: CDR1 SGHRS, CDR2 YFSETQ. DNA for the CDR3: TGCGCCAGCAGCTTGGCCCGCTCTGGCGGGAGTGATGAGCAGTTCTTC. Amino acids: CASSLARSGGSDEQFF.